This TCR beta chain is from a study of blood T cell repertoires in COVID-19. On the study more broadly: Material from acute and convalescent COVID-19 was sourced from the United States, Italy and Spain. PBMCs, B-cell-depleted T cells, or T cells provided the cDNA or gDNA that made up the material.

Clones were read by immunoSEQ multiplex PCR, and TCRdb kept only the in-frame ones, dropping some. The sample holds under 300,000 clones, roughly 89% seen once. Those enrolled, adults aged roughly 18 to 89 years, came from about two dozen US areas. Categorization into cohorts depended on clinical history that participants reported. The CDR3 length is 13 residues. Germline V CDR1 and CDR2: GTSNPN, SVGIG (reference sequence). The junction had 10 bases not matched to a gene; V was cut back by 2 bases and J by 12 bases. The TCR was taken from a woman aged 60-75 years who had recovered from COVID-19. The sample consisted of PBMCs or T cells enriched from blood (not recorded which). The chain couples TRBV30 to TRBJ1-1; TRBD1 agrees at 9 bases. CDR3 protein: CAWSLTGTGKTFF. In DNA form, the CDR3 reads TGTGCCTGGAGTTTAACCGGGACAGGGAAGACTTTCTTT.